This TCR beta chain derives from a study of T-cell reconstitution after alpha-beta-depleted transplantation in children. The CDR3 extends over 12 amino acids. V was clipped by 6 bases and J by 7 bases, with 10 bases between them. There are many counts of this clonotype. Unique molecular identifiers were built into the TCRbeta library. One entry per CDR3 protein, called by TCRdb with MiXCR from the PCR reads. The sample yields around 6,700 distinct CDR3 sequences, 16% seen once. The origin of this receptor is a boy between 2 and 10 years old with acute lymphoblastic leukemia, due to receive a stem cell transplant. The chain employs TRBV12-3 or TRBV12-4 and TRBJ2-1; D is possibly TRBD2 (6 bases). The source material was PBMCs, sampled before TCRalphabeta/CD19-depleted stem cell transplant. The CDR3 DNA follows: TGTGCCAGCAGCTATGGGGGGAATGAGCAGTTCTTC. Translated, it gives CASSYGGNEQFF.